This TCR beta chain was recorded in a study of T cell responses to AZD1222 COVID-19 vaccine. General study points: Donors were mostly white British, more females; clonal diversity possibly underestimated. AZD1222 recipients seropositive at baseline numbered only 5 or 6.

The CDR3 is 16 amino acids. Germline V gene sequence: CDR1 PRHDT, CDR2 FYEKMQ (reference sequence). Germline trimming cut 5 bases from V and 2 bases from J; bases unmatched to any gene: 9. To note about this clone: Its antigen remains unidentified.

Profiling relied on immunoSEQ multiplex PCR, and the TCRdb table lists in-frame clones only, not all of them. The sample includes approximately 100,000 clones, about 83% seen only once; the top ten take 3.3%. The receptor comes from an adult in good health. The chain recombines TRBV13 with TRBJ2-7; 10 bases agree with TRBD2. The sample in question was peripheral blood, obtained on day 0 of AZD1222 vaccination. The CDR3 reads CASSRPLAGVAYEQYF. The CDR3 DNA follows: TGTGCCAGCAGCCGGCCGCTAGCGGGGGTGGCCTACGAGCAGTACTTC.